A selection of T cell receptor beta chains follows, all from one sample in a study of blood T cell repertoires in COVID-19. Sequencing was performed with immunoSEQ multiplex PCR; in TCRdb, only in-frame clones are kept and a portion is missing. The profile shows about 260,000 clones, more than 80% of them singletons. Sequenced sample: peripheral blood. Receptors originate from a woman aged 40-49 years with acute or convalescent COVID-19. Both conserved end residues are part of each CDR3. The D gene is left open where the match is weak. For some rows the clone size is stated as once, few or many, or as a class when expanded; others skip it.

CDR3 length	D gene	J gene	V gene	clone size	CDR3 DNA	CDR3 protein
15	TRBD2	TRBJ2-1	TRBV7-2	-	TGTGCCAGCAGGCTAGGGACTAGCGAGTACAATGAGCAGTTCTTC	CASRLGTSEYNEQFF
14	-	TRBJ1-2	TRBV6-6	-	TGTGCCAGCAGTCCCGGGACAACTAACTATGGCTACACCTTC	CASSPGTTNYGYTF
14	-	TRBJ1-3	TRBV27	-	TGTGCCAGCAGTTATTCCATCTCTGGAAACACCATATATTTT	CASSYSISGNTIYF
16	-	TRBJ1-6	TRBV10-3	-	TGTGCCATCTCCATACAGGACAGCTCCTATAATTCACCCCTCCACTTT	CAISIQDSSYNSPLHF
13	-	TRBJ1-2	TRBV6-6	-	TGTGCCAGCAGCCCCGGGACTAGCAGAGGCTACACCTTC	CASSPGTSRGYTF
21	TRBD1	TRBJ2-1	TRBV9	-	TGTGCCAGCAGCCCAAGGGTCGGTGTGCCGGGACAGGGGGCACATGGCAATGAGCAGTTCTTC	CASSPRVGVPGQGAHGNEQFF
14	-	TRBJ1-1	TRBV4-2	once	TGTGCCAGCAGCCAAGGTTTTCAGGACACTGAAGCTTTCTTT	CASSQGFQDTEAFF
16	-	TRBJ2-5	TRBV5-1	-	TGCGCCAGCAGCTTCCGGGCGACAGTGGGGGGAGAGACCCAGTACTTC	CASSFRATVGGETQYF
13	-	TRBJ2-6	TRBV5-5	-	TGTGCCAGCAGTTATGTAGGGGCCAACGTCCTGACTTTC	CASSYVGANVLTF
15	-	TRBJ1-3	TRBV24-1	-	TGTGCCACCAGTGATTCATCGGGCTCTGGAAACACCATATATTTT	CATSDSSGSGNTIYF
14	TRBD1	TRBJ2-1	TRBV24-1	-	TGTGCCACCAGTGATACGACAGGGGTAGATGAGCAGTTCTTC	CATSDTTGVDEQFF
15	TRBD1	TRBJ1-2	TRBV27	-	TGTGCCAGCAGTTCCGGGACAGGGGAGGGCTATGGCTACACCTTC	CASSSGTGEGYGYTF
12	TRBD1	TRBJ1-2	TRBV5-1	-	TGCGCCAGCAGTATGACAGGGGGCATATACACCTTC	CASSMTGGIYTF
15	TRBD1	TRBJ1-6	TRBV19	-	TGTGCCAGTAGTACCGCGGACAGGGATAATTCACCCCTCCACTTT	CASSTADRDNSPLHF
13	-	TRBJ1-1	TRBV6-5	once	TGTGCCAGCAGTTACAGAGGGAACCTCGAAGCTTTCTTT	CASSYRGNLEAFF
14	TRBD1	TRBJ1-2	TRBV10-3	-	TGTGCCATCAGGGCCGGGACAGGGGACAATGGCTACACCTTC	CAIRAGTGDNGYTF
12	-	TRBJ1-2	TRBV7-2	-	TGTGCCAGCAGCCTGACAGAGGATGGCTACACCTTC	CASSLTEDGYTF